One and the same sample provided the 5 T cell receptor beta chains below, sequenced in a study of T cell repertoires in cytomegalovirus infection. TCRdb re-derived calls from the reads in MiXCR, one entry per CDR3 protein. There are 120,000 to 150,000 distinct CDR3 sequences in the sample; under 8.5% occur only once, and roughly 18% lies in the top ten. Sequencing was carried out using PBMCs. The receptor set was obtained from a human donor in good health (CMV status not recorded). Some clones in this sample may be carry-over from other donors' samples.

This clonotype occurred a few times. The V gene is TRBV7-9, the J gene TRBJ1-3; D gene uncertain. CDR1 is SEHNR, CDR2 FQNEAQ, per germline (reference sequence). This CDR3 is 12 amino acids long. Trimming shortened V by 5 bases and J by 8 bases, and 10 bases separated the two germline ends. CDR3 sequence: CASSPARDTIYF. CDR3 sequence (DNA): TGTGCCAGCAGCCCAGCTAGAGACACCATATATTTT.

This clonotype was seen ten or more times. V is TRBV9 and J is TRBJ2-1; 11 bases map to TRBD2. V lost 0 bases to trimming and J lost 7 bases; unmatched junction nucleotides: 6. Looked up from germline, CDR1 is SGDLS and CDR2 is YYNGEE. The CDR3 extends over 16 amino acids. The CDR3 is CASSVVSGGAGNEQFF. In DNA form, the CDR3 reads TGTGCCAGCAGCGTAGTTAGCGGGGGGGCGGGGAATGAGCAGTTCTTC.

This clonotype has ten or more counts. This chain joins TRBV7-2 and TRBJ2-3, with D perhaps being TRBD1 or TRBD2 (5 bases each). V was pared by 5 bases and J by 2 bases, with 8 bases between. The CDR3 covers 13 residues. Germline values: CDR1 SGHTA, CDR2 FQGNSA. CDR3 nucleotides: TGTGCCAGCAGCCGGGACGCCACAGATACGCAGTATTTT. This translates into CASSRDATDTQYF.

With respect to this clonotype: This may be a read error, as it is one base from a much larger clone. The chain uses TRBV5-6 and TRBJ2-6; 8 bases line up with TRBD2. Germline V gene data show CDR1 as SGHDT and CDR2 as YYEEEE. This CDR3 comprises 17 residues. CDR3 sequence reads: CASGLRGRRSGANVLTF. The CDR3 nucleotides read TGTGCCAGCGGCTTGCGCGGGAGGCGCTCTGGGGCCAACGTCCTGACTTTC.

The V gene is TRBV7-8, the J gene TRBJ1-4; D is ambiguous. The CDR3 covers 12 residues. The germline CDR1 and CDR2 sequences are SGHVS and FQNEAQ. Trimming left V 5 bases short and J 3 bases short, with 4 bases between. The CDR3: CASSRANEKLFF. The DNA of the CDR3 is TGTGCCAGCAGCCGAGCTAATGAAAAACTGTTTTTT.